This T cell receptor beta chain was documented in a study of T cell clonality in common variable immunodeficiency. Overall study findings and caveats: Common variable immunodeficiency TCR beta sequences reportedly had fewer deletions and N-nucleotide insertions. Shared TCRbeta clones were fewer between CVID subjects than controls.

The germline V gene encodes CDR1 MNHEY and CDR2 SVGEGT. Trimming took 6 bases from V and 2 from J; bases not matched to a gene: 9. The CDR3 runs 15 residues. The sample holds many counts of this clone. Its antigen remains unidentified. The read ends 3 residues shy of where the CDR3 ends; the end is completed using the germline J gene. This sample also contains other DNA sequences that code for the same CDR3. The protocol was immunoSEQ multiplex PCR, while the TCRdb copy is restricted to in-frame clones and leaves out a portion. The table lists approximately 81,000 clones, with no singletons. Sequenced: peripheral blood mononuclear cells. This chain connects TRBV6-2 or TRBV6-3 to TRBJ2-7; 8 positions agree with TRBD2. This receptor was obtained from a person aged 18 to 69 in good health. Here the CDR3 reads CASSPGGGLTYEQYF. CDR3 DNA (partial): TGTGCCAGCAGCCCCGGGGGGGGACTCACCTACGAG.